These T cell receptor beta chains were read from a single sample in a study of blood T cell repertoires in COVID-19. Data came from immunoSEQ multiplex PCR; TCRdb stores just in-frame clones and leaves some out. Here the sample spans 50,000 to 70,000 clones, around 86% being singletons. The source material was peripheral blood. These receptor sequences come from a human donor with active COVID-19. The donor label of this sample is uncertain. The CDR3 runs from the conserved cysteine through the conserved F or W. The order of the fields is D gene, V gene, J gene, clone size, CDR3 DNA, CDR3 protein. A D gene is named only where the DNA matches it firmly. Size is omitted from some rows. Given values are once, few, many or a class for expanded clones.

d_gene: TRBD1
v_gene: TRBV19
j_gene: TRBJ1-4
abundance: -
CDR3nt: TGTGCCAGCACGGGACAGCGGGGGGGTAATGAAAAACTGTTTTTT
CDR3aa: CASTGQRGGNEKLFF

d_gene: -
v_gene: TRBV5-1
j_gene: TRBJ1-4
abundance: -
CDR3nt: TGCGCCAGCAGTACCGGCAGGGAAAAACTGTTTTTT
CDR3aa: CASSTGREKLFF

d_gene: TRBD2
v_gene: TRBV3-1/TRBV3-2
j_gene: TRBJ2-3
abundance: -
CDR3nt: TGTGCCAGCAGCCAAGTGTCTAGCGGGAGCACAGATACGCAGTATTTT
CDR3aa: CASSQVSSGSTDTQYF

d_gene: -
v_gene: TRBV5-1
j_gene: TRBJ1-4
abundance: -
CDR3nt: TGCGCCAGCATCGGGTCACCGGGGGAAAAACTGTTTTTT
CDR3aa: CASIGSPGEKLFF

d_gene: TRBD2
v_gene: TRBV27
j_gene: TRBJ2-5
abundance: -
CDR3nt: TGTGCCAGCAGAGCTAGCGGCGGGGGGACCCAGTACTTC
CDR3aa: CASRASGGGTQYF

d_gene: TRBD2
v_gene: TRBV7-7
j_gene: TRBJ2-1
abundance: -
CDR3nt: TGTGCTAGCAGCTTGCCAGAGGGAGGGGAGCAGTTCTTC
CDR3aa: CASSLPEGGEQFF

d_gene: TRBD1
v_gene: TRBV7-9
j_gene: TRBJ2-5
abundance: -
CDR3nt: TGTGCCAGCAGCCGTGGGACAGGGCACGTGGAGACCCAGTACTTC
CDR3aa: CASSRGTGHVETQYF

d_gene: -
v_gene: TRBV19
j_gene: TRBJ1-1
abundance: -
CDR3nt: TGTGCCAGTAGTCCCTGGCGCAGGGGCTTGAACACTGAAGCTTTCTTT
CDR3aa: CASSPWRRGLNTEAFF

d_gene: -
v_gene: TRBV15
j_gene: TRBJ1-2
abundance: few
CDR3nt: TGTGCCACCAGCAGGAGGCTGACAGTAGATGGCTACACCTTC
CDR3aa: CATSRRLTVDGYTF

d_gene: -
v_gene: TRBV27
j_gene: TRBJ1-2
abundance: -
CDR3nt: TGTGCCAGCAGTTTCGGGGTCCTAGGTGGCTACACCTTC
CDR3aa: CASSFGVLGGYTF

d_gene: TRBD2
v_gene: TRBV9
j_gene: TRBJ2-5
abundance: -
CDR3nt: TGTGCCAGCAGCCCCTCGGGACTAGCGGGGGACCGTCAAGAGACCCAGTACTTC
CDR3aa: CASSPSGLAGDRQETQYF

d_gene: -
v_gene: TRBV5-1
j_gene: TRBJ2-2
abundance: -
CDR3nt: TGCGCCAGCAGCTTACTGGGGGCGCTAAACACCGGGGAGCTGTTTTTT
CDR3aa: CASSLLGALNTGELFF

d_gene: TRBD1
v_gene: TRBV5-1
j_gene: TRBJ1-4
abundance: once
CDR3nt: TGCGCCAGCAGGGACGACAGGGGGCTTAATGAAAAACTGTTTTTT
CDR3aa: CASRDDRGLNEKLFF

d_gene: TRBD2
v_gene: TRBV5-1
j_gene: TRBJ2-1
abundance: -
CDR3nt: TGCGCCAGCAGCTTAACTAGCGGGGGGGCTAAAGAGCAGTTCTTC
CDR3aa: CASSLTSGGAKEQFF

d_gene: -
v_gene: TRBV29-1
j_gene: TRBJ2-4
abundance: -
CDR3nt: TGCAGCGTCGCGGAGTTAAACATTCAGTACTTC
CDR3aa: CSVAELNIQYF

d_gene: -
v_gene: TRBV29-1
j_gene: TRBJ2-3
abundance: -
CDR3nt: TGCAGCGTTAAATTTACAGGGGATACGCAGTATTTT
CDR3aa: CSVKFTGDTQYF

d_gene: -
v_gene: TRBV3-1/TRBV3-2
j_gene: TRBJ2-1
abundance: once
CDR3nt: TGTGCCAGCAGCCAAGACCTTCTGGCGGGGATATACAATGAGCAGTTCTTC
CDR3aa: CASSQDLLAGIYNEQFF

d_gene: -
v_gene: TRBV5-1
j_gene: TRBJ2-5
abundance: once
CDR3nt: TGCGCCAGCAGCCCTGGGACAACGCAAGAGACCCAGTACTTC
CDR3aa: CASSPGTTQETQYF

d_gene: TRBD1
v_gene: TRBV30
j_gene: TRBJ2-7
abundance: few
CDR3nt: TGTGCCTGGGGACAGGGTCGAGAGCAGTACTTC
CDR3aa: CAWGQGREQYF

d_gene: -
v_gene: TRBV29-1
j_gene: TRBJ2-1
abundance: once
CDR3nt: TGCAGCGTTGATGTGAGGCTCCAATTCAATGAGCAGTTCTTC
CDR3aa: CSVDVRLQFNEQFF

d_gene: -
v_gene: TRBV2
j_gene: TRBJ2-5
abundance: -
CDR3nt: TGTGCCAGCAGTAACGACGGACTACCCCAAGAGACCCAGTACTTC
CDR3aa: CASSNDGLPQETQYF

d_gene: TRBD1
v_gene: TRBV28
j_gene: TRBJ1-2
abundance: -
CDR3nt: TGTGCCAGCAGTCCCCTCGGGACAGAGGTTACCGGTGGCTACACCTTC
CDR3aa: CASSPLGTEVTGGYTF

d_gene: TRBD2
v_gene: TRBV4-2
j_gene: TRBJ2-5
abundance: -
CDR3nt: TGTGCCAGCAGCCAAGGGGCGGGGGGCCGGGAGACCCAGTACTTC
CDR3aa: CASSQGAGGRETQYF

d_gene: -
v_gene: TRBV14
j_gene: TRBJ1-6
abundance: few
CDR3nt: TGTGCCAGCAGCCAAGTCGCCGGCTCCTATAATTCACCCCTCCACTTT
CDR3aa: CASSQVAGSYNSPLHF

d_gene: -
v_gene: TRBV5-1
j_gene: TRBJ2-1
abundance: -
CDR3nt: TGCGCCAGCAGCTTGGCCCAGCGGAGGTCCTCCGTTCCCAATGAGCAGTTCTTC
CDR3aa: CASSLAQRRSSVPNEQFF

d_gene: TRBD2
v_gene: TRBV5-1
j_gene: TRBJ2-7
abundance: -
CDR3nt: TGCGCCAGCAGCTCAGGGACTACCCCCGAGCAGTACTTC
CDR3aa: CASSSGTTPEQYF

d_gene: -
v_gene: TRBV5-6
j_gene: TRBJ1-2
abundance: -
CDR3nt: TGTGCCAGCAGCTTGGTCCAGGGCGAGTATGGCTACACCTTC
CDR3aa: CASSLVQGEYGYTF

d_gene: TRBD1
v_gene: TRBV7-3
j_gene: TRBJ2-2
abundance: -
CDR3nt: TGTGCCAGCAGACCGACAGGGGCGTTCTCCGGGGAGCTGTTTTTT
CDR3aa: CASRPTGAFSGELFF

d_gene: -
v_gene: TRBV11-2
j_gene: TRBJ2-3
abundance: -
CDR3nt: TGTGCCAGCAGCTACCTGGGCGATACGCAGTATTTT
CDR3aa: CASSYLGDTQYF

d_gene: TRBD1
v_gene: TRBV19
j_gene: TRBJ2-1
abundance: -
CDR3nt: TGTGCCAGTAGCCCACTAGACAGGGCGGCTGAGCAGTTCTTC
CDR3aa: CASSPLDRAAEQFF

d_gene: TRBD2
v_gene: TRBV4-2
j_gene: TRBJ2-7
abundance: few
CDR3nt: TGTGCCAGCAGCCAAGGAGGCGGGAGGGACCCGTACGAGCAGTACTTC
CDR3aa: CASSQGGGRDPYEQYF

d_gene: TRBD1
v_gene: TRBV11-3
j_gene: TRBJ1-4
abundance: -
CDR3nt: TGTGCCAGCAGCTTAGGACAGGGGACTAATGAAAAACTGTTTTTT
CDR3aa: CASSLGQGTNEKLFF

d_gene: -
v_gene: TRBV12-3/TRBV12-4
j_gene: TRBJ2-7
abundance: -
CDR3nt: TGTGCCAGCAGTGGCCCGGCCTCGGGTAAGCAGTACTTC
CDR3aa: CASSGPASGKQYF

d_gene: -
v_gene: TRBV2
j_gene: TRBJ1-1
abundance: -
CDR3nt: TGTGCCAGCAGTGAAGCGGCCGGGGTGAACACTGAAGCTTTCTTT
CDR3aa: CASSEAAGVNTEAFF

d_gene: TRBD1
v_gene: TRBV5-1
j_gene: TRBJ1-4
abundance: -
CDR3nt: TGCGCCAGCAGCGGAACAGGGGGCCCTAATGAAAAACTGTTTTTT
CDR3aa: CASSGTGGPNEKLFF

d_gene: -
v_gene: TRBV7-3
j_gene: TRBJ2-2
abundance: -
CDR3nt: TGTGCCAGCAAACCAGCGTCGAACACCGGGGAGCTGTTTTTT
CDR3aa: CASKPASNTGELFF

d_gene: -
v_gene: TRBV5-1
j_gene: TRBJ2-1
abundance: once
CDR3nt: TGCGCCAGCAGCCGAGGGTCCAATGAGCAGTTCTTC
CDR3aa: CASSRGSNEQFF

d_gene: TRBD2
v_gene: TRBV7-2
j_gene: TRBJ2-2
abundance: -
CDR3nt: TGTGCCAGCAGCCCCGGACTAGCGGGAGATAGGGAGCTGTTTTTT
CDR3aa: CASSPGLAGDRELFF

d_gene: TRBD1
v_gene: TRBV6-1
j_gene: TRBJ1-5
abundance: -
CDR3nt: TGTGCCAGCAGTGAGATGGTGGGGACAGGGGAGCAGCCCCAGCATTTT
CDR3aa: CASSEMVGTGEQPQHF

d_gene: TRBD2
v_gene: TRBV7-9
j_gene: TRBJ2-3
abundance: -
CDR3nt: TGTGCCAGCAGCTTCCCCTCGGGGGGGGTGACAGATACGCAGTATTTT
CDR3aa: CASSFPSGGVTDTQYF

d_gene: TRBD2
v_gene: TRBV18
j_gene: TRBJ2-1
abundance: -
CDR3nt: TGTGCCAGCTCACCCGGACTAGCGGGAACCAATGAGCAGTTCTTC
CDR3aa: CASSPGLAGTNEQFF

d_gene: TRBD1
v_gene: TRBV7-9
j_gene: TRBJ1-2
abundance: -
CDR3nt: TGTGCCAGCAGCTTAGATCATGGGACAGGGAGCGGCTACACCTTC
CDR3aa: CASSLDHGTGSGYTF

d_gene: TRBD1
v_gene: TRBV14
j_gene: TRBJ2-7
abundance: few
CDR3nt: TGTGCCAGCAGCCTCCGGGACAGACTCACCGAACGGCAGTACTTC
CDR3aa: CASSLRDRLTERQYF

d_gene: TRBD2
v_gene: TRBV2
j_gene: TRBJ2-2
abundance: -
CDR3nt: TGTGCCAGCAGAATAGCGGGGGGGGCCGGGGAGCTGTTTTTT
CDR3aa: CASRIAGGAGELFF

d_gene: TRBD1
v_gene: TRBV24-1
j_gene: TRBJ1-2
abundance: -
CDR3nt: TGTGCCACCAGTTTTCCGGGACAGGGGGCGAGTGGCTACACCTTC
CDR3aa: CATSFPGQGASGYTF

d_gene: TRBD2
v_gene: TRBV11-3
j_gene: TRBJ2-3
abundance: -
CDR3nt: TGTGCCAGCAGCTTAGATCTTGGCGGGGGACCCACAGATACGCAGTATTTT
CDR3aa: CASSLDLGGGPTDTQYF

d_gene: TRBD1
v_gene: TRBV6-5
j_gene: TRBJ1-1
abundance: -
CDR3nt: TGTGCCAGCAGTAGACAGGGGAAGATGAACACTGAAGCTTTCTTT
CDR3aa: CASSRQGKMNTEAFF

d_gene: -
v_gene: TRBV4-2
j_gene: TRBJ2-5
abundance: -
CDR3nt: TGTGCCAGCAGCCAAGATTTATGGGCAGTAGAGACCCAGTACTTC
CDR3aa: CASSQDLWAVETQYF

d_gene: TRBD2
v_gene: TRBV2
j_gene: TRBJ2-1
abundance: -
CDR3nt: TGTGCCAGCACCCCCCTAGCGGCGGGTTACAATGAGCAGTTCTTC
CDR3aa: CASTPLAAGYNEQFF